Described below is a single T cell receptor beta chain sequence and its context. The data derive from a study of shared T cell receptors in the human thymus. Sequencing was performed with immunoSEQ multiplex PCR; in TCRdb, only in-frame clones are kept and a portion is missing. The table includes some 720,000 clones, roughly 88% detected once. CDR1 is SGHRS, CDR2 YFSETQ, per germline. V lost 0 bases, J lost 6 bases, and 0 bases stayed unmatched. The CDR3 covers 15 residues. These data also formed part of another study, on human thymus T cells. That source adds: Blood and thymic repertoires both appeared biased in V and J gene usage. Thymic repertoires overlap heavily among unrelated individuals, related research has reported.

Sequencing was carried out using thymocytes. This receptor was obtained from a boy in the first two years of life with a congenital heart defect. The V call is TRBV5-1, the J call TRBJ2-1; 13 bases fit TRBD2. The DNA for the CDR3 is TGCGCCAGCAGCTTGGGACTAGCGGGAGGCAATGAGCAGTTCTTC. Amino acid sequence: CASSLGLAGGNEQFF.